The 15 T cell receptor beta chains reported below all come from one sample, sequenced in a study of blood T cell repertoires in COVID-19. Here immunoSEQ multiplex PCR was the method, and the copy in TCRdb shows in-frame clones only, minus some. The sample yields about 110,000 clones, roughly 85% seen once. The source material was peripheral blood. These TCRs come from a woman of 80 years or more with active or convalescent COVID-19.

The rearrangement links TRBV28 to TRBJ2-3, with TRBD2 matching 12 bases. The CDR3 has 15 residues. Trimming cost V 1 base and J 6 bases; bases outside gene matches: 2. Looked up from germline, CDR1 is MDHEN and CDR2 is SYDVKM. The CDR3 region has the DNA TGTGCCAGCAGTTTATTAGGACTAGCGGGGGATACGCAGTATTTT. Translation gives CASSLLGLAGDTQYF.

In its sample, this clone was seen once. The chain carries TRBV4-3 and TRBJ1-4; D is uncertain. Germline V gene data show CDR1 as LGHNA and CDR2 as YSLEER. This CDR3 spans 14 amino acids. V lost 1 base, J lost 7 bases, and 10 bases lay in between. CDR3 amino acids: CASSQVGRIEKLFF. CDR3 sequence (DNA): TGCGCCAGCAGCCAAGTTGGCAGGATTGAAAAACTGTTTTTT.

The chain recombines TRBV18 with TRBJ2-1; 13 bases line up with TRBD2. Germline V CDR1 and CDR2: KGHSH, LQKENI. The CDR3 has 23 amino acids. Unmatched junction bases numbered 25, after V lost 2 bases and J lost 6 bases. The CDR3 DNA sequence: TGTGCCAGCTCACCAAAGGGACAAAAGGGACTAGCGGGGAGATTGTTATCGCTCAATGAGCAGTTCTTC. This gives the protein CASSPKGQKGLAGRLLSLNEQFF.

The chain has TRBV5-1 and TRBJ2-1, with 11 bases fitting TRBD2. The J segment lost 2 bases and the V segment lost 5 bases, leaving 12 bases of the junction unmatched. The CDR3 has 18 amino acids. Germline V gene sequence: CDR1 SGHRS, CDR2 YFSETQ. CDR3 sequence (DNA): TGCGCCAGCAGAGCAGGAACCGGACTAGCGGGTCCCTACAATGAGCAGTTCTTC. Its protein product is CASRAGTGLAGPYNEQFF.

The genes are TRBV7-2 and TRBJ2-3, with TRBD1 matching over 8 bases. From germline, CDR1 is SGHTA and CDR2 FQGNSA. V gave up 1 base and J gave up 8 bases; unmatched junction bases: 11. The CDR3 loop spans 16 amino acids. The CDR3 loop is CASSLVTGAPGGTQYF. In nucleotides, the CDR3 is TGTGCCAGCAGCTTAGTGACAGGGGCCCCCGGTGGTACGCAGTATTTT.

This clone came up once. The chain has TRBV18 and TRBJ2-3, with D hard to call. In germline, CDR1 is KGHSH, CDR2 LQKENI. The ends were cut back, 0 bases at V and 1 base at J, with 5 bases in the middle. CDR3 length equals 14 residues. CDR3 sequence reads: CASSPPVGTDTQYF. CDR3 coding DNA: TGTGCCAGCTCACCACCGGTAGGCACAGATACGCAGTATTTT.

This clone appeared a single time. This chain joins TRBV5-1 and TRBJ2-1; 9 bases fit TRBD1. The CDR3 has 14 amino acids. CDR1 SGHRS and CDR2 YFSETQ come from the germline V gene. After removal of 4 bases from V and 4 bases from J, the junction contained 3 bases not matched to a gene. The CDR3 reads CASSQDRGYNEQFF. CDR3 nucleotide sequence: TGCGCCAGCAGCCAGGACAGGGGATACAATGAGCAGTTCTTC.

In this sample, this clone turned up once. The rearrangement links TRBV4-1 to TRBJ2-7; 8 bases map to TRBD2. V trimming: 4 bases; J trimming: 5 bases; junction bases outside the gene matches: 10. CDR3 size: 15 residues. Germline CDR1 and CDR2: MGHRA and YSYEKL. The CDR3 DNA reads TGCGCCAGCAGCCTAATAGCGGGGATGCGGGACGAGCAGTACTTC. Amino acid sequence: CASSLIAGMRDEQYF.

The chain couples TRBV11-2 to TRBJ1-1; D gene unclear. Germline values: CDR1 SGHAT, CDR2 FQNNGV. The CDR3 is 13 amino acids. Trimming left V 1 base short and J 8 bases short, with 11 bases between. The CDR3 loop is CASSLAIVREAFF. The CDR3 coding sequence is TGTGCCAGCAGCTTAGCTATAGTGCGGGAAGCTTTCTTT.

The chain uses TRBV19 and TRBJ1-5; the D is unclear. V was pared by 4 bases and J by 9 bases, with 10 bases between. This CDR3 contains 12 residues. CDR1 LNHDA and CDR2 SQIVND come from the germline V gene (reference sequence). The CDR3 protein is CASSTGFGPQHF. CDR3 sequence (DNA): TGTGCCAGTAGTACCGGGTTTGGGCCCCAGCATTTT.

The J gene is TRBJ1-3, the V gene TRBV4-2; 7 positions agree with TRBD1. CDR1 and CDR2 (germline): LGHNA, YNFKEQ. The V segment lost 1 base and the J segment 0 bases; nucleotides outside the gene matches: 0. The CDR3 is 15 amino acids. The CDR3 is CASSQAGGSGNTIYF. CDR3 DNA sequence: TGTGCCAGCAGCCAAGCAGGGGGCTCTGGAAACACCATATATTTT.

The V gene is TRBV7-9, the J gene TRBJ2-3; TRBD2 might be the D (5 bases). V was cut by 1 base and J by 6 bases, with 11 bases left in between. Germline V lookup: CDR1 SEHNR, CDR2 FQNEAQ (reference sequence). This CDR3 region has 14 residues. CDR3 residues: CASSLGREADTQYF. The DNA of the CDR3 is TGTGCCAGCAGCTTAGGTCGGGAAGCTGATACGCAGTATTTT. Full variable domain (outside the CDR3, taken from reference TRBV7-9 and TRBJ2-3): DTGVSQNPRHKITKRGQNVTFRCDPISEHNRLYWYRQTLGQGPEFLTYFQNEAQLEKSRLLSDRFSAERPKGSFSTLEIQRTEQGDSAMYLCASSLGREADTQYFGPGTRLTVL.

The rearrangement joins TRBV18 to TRBJ1-5; 8 bases match TRBD1. This CDR3 spans 16 amino acids. Losses at the gene ends were 1 base for V and 4 bases for J; bases not matched to a gene: 6. From germline, CDR1 is KGHSH and CDR2 LQKENI. CDR3 DNA: TGTGCCAGCTCACCACAGGGGGACAGGAGAAATCAGCCCCAGCATTTT. Amino acids: CASSPQGDRRNQPQHF.

This chain joins TRBV4-1 and TRBJ2-7, with TRBD2 matching 12 bases. CDR3 length equals 16 residues. Germline V gives CDR1 MGHRA, CDR2 YSYEKL. J gave up 4 bases and V 0 bases, and 4 bases lay outside the gene matches. The CDR3 sequence: CASSQEASGRGYEQYF. The CDR3, as DNA: TGCGCCAGCAGCCAAGAGGCTAGCGGGAGGGGGTACGAGCAGTACTTC.

This clone was picked up a small number of times. This chain joins TRBV28 and TRBJ2-3, with D unresolved. CDR1 and CDR2 from the germline V gene are MDHEN and SYDVKM. Trimming pared 1 base from V and 1 base from J, leaving 12 bases between. The CDR3 is 16 residues long. This chain's CDR3 is CASSLFLTLGTDTQYF. The CDR3 region has the DNA TGTGCCAGCAGTTTATTCCTAACTCTTGGCACAGATACGCAGTATTTT.